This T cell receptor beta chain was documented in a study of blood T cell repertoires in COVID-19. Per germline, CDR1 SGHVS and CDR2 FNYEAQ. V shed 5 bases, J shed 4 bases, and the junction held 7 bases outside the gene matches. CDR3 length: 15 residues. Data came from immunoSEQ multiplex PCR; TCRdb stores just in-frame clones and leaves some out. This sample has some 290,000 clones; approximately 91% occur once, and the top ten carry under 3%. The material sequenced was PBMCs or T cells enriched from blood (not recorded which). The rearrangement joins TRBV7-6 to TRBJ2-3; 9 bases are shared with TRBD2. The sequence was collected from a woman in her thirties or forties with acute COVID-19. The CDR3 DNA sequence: TGTGCCAGCAGCGAAAGCGGGGGGCCGGCAGATACGCAGTATTTT. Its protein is CASSESGGPADTQYF.